This TCR beta chain was sequenced during a study of T cell responses to AZD1222 COVID-19 vaccine. A note on this clone: Its antigen is currently unknown.

General study findings and limits: Among the donors, most were white British and more were female, and clonal diversity was possibly underestimated. Of the AZD1222 recipients, only 5 to 7 were seropositive at baseline. There were vaccine-associated CD4 TCRs across spike, dominant at 160-218 and 743-854.

With V trimmed by 6 bases and J by 10 bases, 10 bases remained unmatched. The germline gives CDR1 MNHNY, CDR2 SVGAGI (reference sequence). The CDR3 sequence is 15 residues long. The method was immunoSEQ multiplex PCR; TCRdb's version includes in-frame clones alone and lacks a portion of them. The sample lists 130,000 or so clones; almost 85% were seen once. This TCR was recovered from an adult who received the MenACWY meningococcal vaccine as a control. Sequenced material: peripheral blood, taken 28 days after the second dose of the MenACWY control vaccine. V is TRBV6-6 and J is TRBJ1-6; 9 bases map to TRBD1. The CDR3 here is CASRTGTGFQSPLHF. The CDR3, as DNA: TGTGCCAGCAGAACCGGGACAGGGTTTCAATCACCCCTCCACTTT.